This entry is about one T cell receptor (beta chain). The repertoire was sequenced with immunoSEQ multiplex PCR; TCRdb's copy has only in-frame clones and lacks some. The sample yields 2,500,000 or so clones, 93% seen once. The entry originates in a study of shared clonotypes between healthy human individuals. The CDR3 contains 15 residues. V trimming: 4 bases; J trimming: 1 base; junction bases outside the gene matches: 5. Germline V gives CDR1 SGHNT, CDR2 YYREEE (reference sequence). The chain links TRBV5-4 to TRBJ2-5; the match to TRBD1 covers 9 bases. Sequencing was performed on naive CD4+ T cells from PBMCs. Subset in this sample: CD45RA+ positively selected. The sequence was obtained from a man between 18 and 35 years old in good health. Some clones in this sample may be carry-over from other donors' samples. The CDR3 reads CASSRDRVVQETQYF. For the CDR3, the DNA is TGTGCCAGCAGCCGGGACAGGGTCGTCCAAGAGACCCAGTACTTC.